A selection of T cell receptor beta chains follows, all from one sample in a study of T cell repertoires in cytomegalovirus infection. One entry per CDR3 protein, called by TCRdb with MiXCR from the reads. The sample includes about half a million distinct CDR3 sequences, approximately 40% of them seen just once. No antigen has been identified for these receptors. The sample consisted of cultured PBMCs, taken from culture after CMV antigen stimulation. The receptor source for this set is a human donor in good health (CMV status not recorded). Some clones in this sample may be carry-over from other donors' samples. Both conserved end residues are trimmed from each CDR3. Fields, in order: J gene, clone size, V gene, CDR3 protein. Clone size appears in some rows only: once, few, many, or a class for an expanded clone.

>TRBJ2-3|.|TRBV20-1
SARDLAGTDTQY
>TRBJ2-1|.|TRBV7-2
ASSNRVGGVEQF
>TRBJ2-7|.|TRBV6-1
ASSTTLYEQY
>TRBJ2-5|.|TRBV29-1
SVLDGTETQY
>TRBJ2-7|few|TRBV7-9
ASSRPTGGEQY
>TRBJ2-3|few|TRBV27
ASSRLRGAGVTDTQY
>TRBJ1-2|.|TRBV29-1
SVLDNYGYT
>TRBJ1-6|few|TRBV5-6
ASSFGIRDSPLH
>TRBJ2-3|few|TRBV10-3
AISERDTQY
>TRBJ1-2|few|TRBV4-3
ASSQESEQALWGYT
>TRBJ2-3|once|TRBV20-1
SARAFGGSTDTQY
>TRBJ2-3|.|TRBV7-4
ASSLGRAGREGDTQY
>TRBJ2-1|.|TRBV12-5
ASGHRPLHNEQF
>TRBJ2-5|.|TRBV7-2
ASSLGGGTMGETQY
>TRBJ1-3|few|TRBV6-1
ASSPGQSGNTIY
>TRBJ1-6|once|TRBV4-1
ASKRTLSSYNSPLH
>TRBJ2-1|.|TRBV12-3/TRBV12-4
ASSLDSGGWINEQF
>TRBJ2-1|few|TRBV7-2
ASSLAGTSGNEQF
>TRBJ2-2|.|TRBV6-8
ASSYRPLNTGELF
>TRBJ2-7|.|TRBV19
ASSRSVRYEQY
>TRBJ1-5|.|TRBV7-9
ASSLGGREQPQH
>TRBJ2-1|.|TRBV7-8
ASSIDSHSSYNEQF
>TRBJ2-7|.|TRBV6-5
ASSRGLEEQY
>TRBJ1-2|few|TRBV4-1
ASSQDNRSGYGYT
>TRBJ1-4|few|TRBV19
ASRILESTGKLF